A single sample gave rise to the 25 T cell receptor beta chains below, sequenced in a study of blood T cell repertoires in COVID-19. The data were produced by immunoSEQ multiplex PCR, yet TCRdb's version contains in-frame clones alone and is incomplete. The sample has some 11,000 clones; 75% to 90% are singletons. Sequences were obtained from peripheral blood. The receptors stem from a human donor in a cohort sampled during active COVID-19.

The chain uses TRBV7-8 and TRBJ2-1; TRBD1 might be the D (6 bases). CDR3 size: 13 residues. V lost 2 bases, J lost 8 bases, and 10 bases lay in between. CDR1 is SGHVS, CDR2 FQNEAQ, per germline. CDR3 sequence: CASSLQGIDEQFF. The CDR3 DNA reads as TGTGCCAGCAGCTTACAGGGGATCGATGAGCAGTTCTTC.

V is TRBV19 and J is TRBJ2-1; TRBD2 matches at 7 bases. This CDR3 region has 19 residues. Trimming at V came to 2 bases and at J to 6 bases, leaving 19 bases not matched to a gene. Germline assignment: CDR1 LNHDA and CDR2 SQIVND (reference sequence). The CDR3 is CASSIIRQNGRETLNEQFF. CDR3 sequence (DNA): TGTGCCAGTAGTATAATCAGACAGAATGGGCGGGAGACACTCAATGAGCAGTTCTTC.

V gene TRBV7-3 combines with J gene TRBJ2-3; D unclear. Trimming took 5 bases from V and 2 from J, leaving 8 bases between them. The CDR3 is 13 residues long. In germline, CDR1 is SGHTA, CDR2 FQGTGA. CDR3 in DNA: TGTGCCAGCAGCCCAGGATACACAGATACGCAGTATTTT. Translated, it gives CASSPGYTDTQYF. The variable domain in full, completed from reference TRBV7-3 and TRBJ2-3, reads GAGVSQTPSNKVTEKGKYVELRCDPISGHTALYWYRQSLGQGPEFLIYFQGTGAADDSGLPNDRFFAVRPEGSVSTLKIQRTERGDSAVYLCASSPGYTDTQYFGPGTRLTVL.

The chain uses TRBV20-1 and TRBJ1-3, with a weak D call TRBD1 (6 bases). The CDR3 has 14 residues. Trimming removed 3 bases from V and 0 bases from J, with 9 bases in between. Germline CDR1 reads DFQATT; CDR2 reads SNEGSKA (reference sequence). CDR3 in amino acids: CSASSRGSGNTIYF. CDR3 sequence (DNA): TGCAGTGCTAGTTCCAGGGGCTCTGGAAACACCATATATTTT.

The V call is TRBV5-3, the J call TRBJ1-1; D perhaps matches TRBD1 (5 bases). TRBV5-3 is designated an ORF whose function remains uncertain. Trimming cost V 0 bases and J 1 base, with 13 bases left between them. The CDR3 contains 16 residues. The CDR3 is CARSLAGWFGNTEAFF. DNA of the CDR3: TGTGCCAGAAGCTTGGCAGGGTGGTTTGGGAACACTGAAGCTTTCTTT.

The V call is TRBV3-1 (or the pseudogene TRBV3-2), the J call TRBJ1-1; TRBD1 matches 8 bases. The germline CDR1 and CDR2 sequences are LGHDT and YNNKEL (reference sequence). The CDR3 extends over 14 amino acids. After removal of 3 bases from V and 4 bases from J, the junction contained 4 bases not matched to a gene. The CDR3 spells CASSHGTGSTEAFF. The CDR3 DNA follows: TGTGCCAGCAGCCATGGGACAGGATCCACTGAAGCTTTCTTT.

Only a few counts were recorded for this clone. The chain employs TRBV7-9 and TRBJ2-4; D remains ambiguous. The CDR3 spans 13 residues. Trimming removed 1 base at V and 6 bases at J, with 7 bases between. Germline V lookup: CDR1 SEHNR, CDR2 FQNEAQ (reference sequence). CDR3 in DNA: TGTGCCAGCAGCTTAGAGCCAACAAACATTCAGTACTTC. Translated, it gives CASSLEPTNIQYF.

This clone was seen a few times. Other nucleotide sequences in the sample specify the same CDR3. The V call is TRBV5-1, the J call TRBJ1-1; D might be TRBD1 (6 bases). Looked up from germline, CDR1 is SGHRS and CDR2 is YFSETQ. V gave up 4 bases and J gave up 1 base, with 11 bases separating them. The CDR3 is 14 residues long. The CDR3 nucleotides are TGCGCCAGCAGCCCCAGGGGAGAGAACACTGAAGCTTTCTTT. This encodes CASSPRGENTEAFF.

This clone appeared a few times. V usage is TRBV6-4 and J usage is TRBJ1-1, with a possible D match to TRBD1 (5 bases). CDR1 MRHNA and CDR2 SNTAGT come from the germline V gene. V was cut by 3 bases and J by 4 bases, with 12 bases left in between. The length of the CDR3 is 14 residues. The CDR3 loop reads CASSERDDSTEAFF. In nucleotides, the CDR3 is TGTGCCAGCAGTGAAAGGGATGACAGCACTGAAGCTTTCTTT.

This sequence joins TRBV5-1 and TRBJ1-1, with D maybe TRBD1 (5 bases). CDR3 length equals 14 residues. Germline CDR1 reads SGHRS; CDR2 reads YFSETQ. V was clipped by 6 bases and J by 0 bases, with 12 bases between them. The CDR3 DNA follows: TGCGCCAGCACCTCGGGGGAAGTGAACACTGAAGCTTTCTTT. It is translated as CASTSGEVNTEAFF.

V and J are TRBV28 and TRBJ1-2, with 8 bases that match TRBD1. The V and J ends lost 2 bases and 8 bases, in that order; junction bases with no gene match: 7. Germline CDR1 is MDHEN and CDR2 is SYDVKM. This CDR3 spans 14 amino acids. CDR3 in amino acids: CASSLESTGVGYTF. The CDR3 region has the DNA TGTGCCAGCAGTTTAGAATCGACAGGGGTAGGCTACACCTTC.

About this clone: One end of the junction fails to match germline, which may point to a read error. The J gene is TRBJ1-2, the V gene TRBV28; unclear D gene. The CDR3 loop spans 13 amino acids. The germline V gene encodes CDR1 MDHEN and CDR2 SYDVKM. The CDR3 here is CASYALQTLREDF. Written as DNA, the CDR3 is TGTGCCAGCTACGCCTTGCAGACTCTCCGGGAAGACTTC.

This clone was picked up a small number of times. CDR3 sequence (DNA): TGTGCCAGCAGCCTTGACAGGGGAAAGACAGATACGCAGTATTTT. Translated, it gives CASSLDRGKTDTQYF. This chain links TRBV7-3 with TRBJ2-3; 8 bases agree with TRBD1. CDR1 and CDR2 from the germline V gene are SGHTA and FQGTGA. V shed 5 bases, J shed 3 bases, and the junction held 7 bases outside the gene matches. CDR3 size: 15 residues.

Judged by abundance, this clone is medium-sized. This chain joins TRBV28 and TRBJ1-5, with TRBD1 matching over 11 bases. The CDR3 totals 16 residues. Germline V gene data show CDR1 as MDHEN and CDR2 as SYDVKM. Trimming took 1 base from V and 7 from J; bases not matched to a gene: 6. The CDR3 DNA reads as TGTGCCAGCAGTTTATATTGGACAGGGGGCGCACAGCCCCAGCATTTT. This codes for CASSLYWTGGAQPQHF.

The genes are TRBV10-3 and TRBJ2-2; TRBD1 aligns across 8 bases. Germline V gene sequence: CDR1 ENHRY, CDR2 SYGVKD. This CDR3 is 18 amino acids long. The V and J ends lost 2 bases and 5 bases, in that order; junction bases with no gene match: 13. The CDR3 protein is CAISERGPRTGSTGELFF. The CDR3 DNA sequence: TGTGCCATCAGTGAGAGGGGACCTAGGACAGGGTCGACCGGGGAGCTGTTTTTT.

This chain connects TRBV9 to TRBJ2-2; D may be TRBD2 (6 bases). Trimming shortened V by 3 bases and J by 1 base, and 13 bases separated the two germline ends. This CDR3 is 16 amino acids long. CDR1 and CDR2 (germline): SGDLS, YYNGEE. The CDR3 nucleotides read TGTGCCAGCAGCGCCCGGGAGCGCGTGAACACCGGGGAGCTGTTTTTT. This codes for CASSARERVNTGELFF.

V is TRBV9 and J is TRBJ1-1; a weak D match, TRBD1 (5 bases). This CDR3 spans 15 amino acids. V gave up 6 bases and J gave up 2 bases, with 17 bases separating them. Germline assignment: CDR1 SGDLS and CDR2 YYNGEE. The CDR3 here is CASKEQAGINTEAFF. For the CDR3, the DNA is TGTGCCAGCAAGGAGCAGGCAGGGATTAACACTGAAGCTTTCTTT.

This chain joins TRBV5-1 and TRBJ1-2; tentatively, D is TRBD1 (5 bases). CDR1 is SGHRS, CDR2 YFSETQ, per germline. The CDR3 loop spans 13 amino acids. Deletions cut 4 bases from V and 0 bases from J, with 7 bases between. CDR3 sequence (DNA): TGCGCCAGCAGCCCGACAGCTAACTATGGCTACACCTTC. This codes for CASSPTANYGYTF.

The V call is TRBV19, the J call TRBJ2-2; 7 positions match TRBD2. The V and J ends lost 5 bases and 0 bases, in that order; junction bases with no gene match: 6. Germline V gene sequence: CDR1 LNHDA, CDR2 SQIVND (reference sequence). The CDR3 has 16 residues. Written as DNA, the CDR3 is TGTGCCAGTAGTTTCGGGGGGACGTCGAACACCGGGGAGCTGTTTTTT. It specifies CASSFGGTSNTGELFF.

This clone was seen more than once but under ten times. V is TRBV4-1 and J is TRBJ1-5; TRBD1 matches at 7 bases. With 4 bases clipped from V and 6 bases from J, the junction kept 9 bases outside the gene matches. The germline V gene has CDR1 MGHRA and CDR2 YSYEKL. The CDR3 spans 15 residues. The CDR3: CASSPGEQGGQPQHF. CDR3 coding DNA: TGCGCCAGCAGCCCCGGAGAGCAGGGGGGTCAGCCCCAGCATTTT.

The V call is TRBV29-1, the J call TRBJ1-2, with D hard to call. The CDR3 is 9 amino acids. Germline V gene lookup returns CDR1 SQVTM and CDR2 ANQGSEA. V gave up 4 bases and J gave up 6 bases, with 3 bases separating them. The CDR3 protein is CSVVNGYTF. The DNA of the CDR3 is TGCAGCGTTGTAAATGGCTACACCTTC.

The table lists this clone with a few counts. The chain joins TRBV28 to TRBJ1-2; the D is unclear. Trimming took off 6 bases at V and 1 base at J, with 3 bases between the two ends. The germline V gene encodes CDR1 MDHEN and CDR2 SYDVKM. The length of the CDR3 is 11 residues. The CDR3 DNA sequence: TGTGCCAGCAGCCGTAACTATGGCTACACCTTC. Translated: CASSRNYGYTF.

The chain couples TRBV28 to TRBJ1-5; D gene ambiguous. The V gene's germline CDR1 is MDHEN and CDR2 SYDVKM. Trimming removed 3 bases at V and 9 bases at J, with 9 bases between. The length of the CDR3 is 12 residues. Here the CDR3 DNA reads TGTGCCAGCAGTTTTCCTGTGCGGCCCCAGCATTTT. Encoded protein: CASSFPVRPQHF.

The gene calls are TRBV13 and TRBJ2-2; weak D call: TRBD1 (7 bases). Germline CDR1 is PRHDT and CDR2 is FYEKMQ (reference sequence). This CDR3 has 14 amino acids. Trimming took off 5 bases at V and 5 bases at J, with 12 bases between the two ends. CDR3 protein: CASSVQGRTGELFF. The CDR3 coding sequence is TGTGCCAGCAGCGTACAGGGGAGGACCGGGGAGCTGTTTTTT.

The V and J genes are TRBV11-2 and TRBJ2-5; 8 bases align to TRBD2. There are 14 residues in the CDR3. V dropped 5 bases and J dropped 1; count of bases not matched to a gene: 3. Per the germline V gene, CDR1 is SGHAT and CDR2 is FQNNGV. This chain's CDR3 is CASSPTSGQETQYF. The CDR3 DNA reads TGTGCCAGCAGCCCCACTAGCGGCCAAGAGACCCAGTACTTC.